A selection of T cell receptor beta chains follows, all from one sample in a study of regulatory T cells in long-lasting Graves disease. TCRdb reprocessed the multiplex PCR reads via MiXCR and lists one record per CDR3 protein. The sample has over 350,000 distinct CDR3 sequences, less than 25% seen once. The source was peripheral blood mononuclear cells (PBMCs), collected when the disease was refractory, from a patient treated with antithyroid drugs. The receptor source for this set is a female donor with Graves disease. The CDR3 runs from the conserved cysteine through the conserved F or W. A D gene is named only where the DNA matches it firmly.

d_call: NA
j_call: TRBJ2-5
v_call: TRBV2
cdr3_aa: CASSEAHGLVGTQYF

d_call: NA
j_call: TRBJ2-7
v_call: TRBV20-1
cdr3_aa: CSARVNTAYEQYF

d_call: NA
j_call: TRBJ1-4
v_call: TRBV28
cdr3_aa: CASREGLDEKLFF

d_call: NA
j_call: TRBJ2-2
v_call: TRBV20-1
cdr3_aa: CSARDHSGLVFF

d_call: NA
j_call: TRBJ1-1
v_call: TRBV28
cdr3_aa: CASSFRPGFAAFF

d_call: TRBD1
j_call: TRBJ1-1
v_call: TRBV12-3/TRBV12-4
cdr3_aa: CASSFGTGGEAFF

d_call: NA
j_call: TRBJ1-3
v_call: TRBV9
cdr3_aa: CASSPDSPGRNTIYF

d_call: NA
j_call: TRBJ2-7
v_call: TRBV2
cdr3_aa: CASSDHRRRYEQYF

d_call: TRBD2
j_call: TRBJ2-3
v_call: TRBV27
cdr3_aa: CASSFRTPSGNRGAQYF

d_call: TRBD2
j_call: TRBJ2-1
v_call: TRBV7-2
cdr3_aa: CASSLGSSGSNEQFF

d_call: TRBD2
j_call: TRBJ2-5
v_call: TRBV12-3/TRBV12-4
cdr3_aa: CASSLATSGIETQYF

d_call: NA
j_call: TRBJ1-2
v_call: TRBV28
cdr3_aa: CASTGAGTFFYGYTF

d_call: TRBD1
j_call: TRBJ1-2
v_call: TRBV30
cdr3_aa: CAWSVGTVLNYGYTF

d_call: NA
j_call: TRBJ1-1
v_call: TRBV28
cdr3_aa: CASSSLTRPPGNTEAFF